The 27 T cell receptor beta chains reported below all come from one sample, sequenced in a study of T cells after yellow fever vaccination. Using its own MiXCR run on the 5' RACE reads, TCRdb lists one record per CDR3 protein. The table has 200,000 to 300,000 distinct CDR3 sequences, approximately 12% seen once. The material was CD4+ T cells sorted from PBMCs, obtained 45 days after the yellow fever booster vaccination. Receptor source: a young man who received the YFV17D yellow fever vaccine.

The V gene is TRBV19, the J gene TRBJ1-1; D unclear. CDR3 length equals 13 residues. The germline V gene encodes CDR1 LNHDA and CDR2 SQIVND (reference sequence). Trimming cost V 6 bases and J 5 bases, with 13 bases left between them. This chain's CDR3 is CASSSPVKTEAFF. The CDR3 DNA reads as TGTGCCAGTAGCTCGCCTGTTAAGACTGAAGCTTTCTTT. Complete variable domain (other parts from reference TRBV19 and TRBJ1-1): DGGITQSPKYLFRKEGQNVTLSCEQNLNHDAMYWYRQDPGQGLRLIYYSQIVNDFQKGDIAEGYSVSREKKESFPLTVTSAQKNPTAFYLCASSSPVKTEAFFGQGTRLTVV.

V gene TRBV5-1 combines with J gene TRBJ2-1, with no clear D. The length of the CDR3 is 15 residues. Germline lookup yields CDR1 SGHRS and CDR2 YFSETQ. V was pared by 0 bases and J by 6 bases, with 13 bases between. The CDR3 loop is CASSLGTQIVNEQFF. CDR3 bases: TGCGCCAGCAGCTTGGGGACCCAAATTGTCAATGAGCAGTTCTTC.

Turning to this clonotype: One end of the junction does not line up with germline, which may come from a read error. The chain carries TRBV20-1 and TRBJ2-1; D ambiguous. Germline CDR1 DFQATT, CDR2 SNEGSKA (reference sequence). The CDR3 consists of 11 residues. The CDR3 coding sequence is TGCAGTGCTAGAGATCCTCCTTTAGTGATCTTC. Protein: CSARDPPLVIF.

This chain connects TRBV20-1 to TRBJ2-5; 9 bases align to TRBD2. CDR3 length: 16 residues. The germline V gene has CDR1 DFQATT and CDR2 SNEGSKA (reference sequence). Trimming took 0 bases from V and 7 from J; bases not matched to a gene: 12. CDR3 DNA: TGCAGTGCTAGAGAGAGAAGCGGGGGGTCACTGGGGACCCAGTACTTC. Its translation: CSARERSGGSLGTQYF.

This clonotype came up a few times. This chain joins TRBV18 and TRBJ2-5; weak D call: TRBD2 (6 bases). The V end was cut by 5 bases, the J end by 1 base, with 17 bases between. Germline values: CDR1 KGHSH, CDR2 LQKENI. The CDR3 extends over 16 amino acids. DNA for the CDR3: TGTGCCAGCTCATCCCCTTTGGCGGGGCTCCAAGAGACCCAGTACTTC. This gives the protein CASSSPLAGLQETQYF.

The chain combines TRBV4-3 with TRBJ1-1; tentative D call: TRBD1 (5 bases). This CDR3 comprises 15 residues. Looked up from germline, CDR1 is LGHNA and CDR2 is YSLEER. Trimming pared 1 base from V and 2 bases from J, leaving 11 bases between. The CDR3 is CASSQVPQANTEAFF. The CDR3 DNA is TGCGCCAGCAGCCAAGTTCCACAGGCAAACACTGAAGCTTTCTTT.

The V and J genes are TRBV5-5 and TRBJ1-2; no clear D. Germline V CDR1 and CDR2: SGHKS, YYEKEE (reference sequence). CDR3 length: 13 residues. Trimming took 4 bases from V and 8 from J, leaving 15 bases between them. In nucleotides, the CDR3 is TGTGCCAGCAGCGCCCCGGGAGTTTTCGGCTACACCTTC. Translation gives CASSAPGVFGYTF.

The chain joins TRBV29-1 to TRBJ2-3; TRBD1 might be the D (6 bases). There are 12 residues in the CDR3. Trimming shortened V by 6 bases and J by 2 bases, and 9 bases separated the two germline ends. Germline V lookup: CDR1 SQVTM, CDR2 ANQGSEA. The CDR3 nucleotides read TGCAGCGTCCGGACAGCCACAGATACGCAGTATTTT. Translation: CSVRTATDTQYF.

The rearrangement uses TRBV5-1 and TRBJ1-2, with TRBD1 matching over 8 bases. This CDR3 has 15 residues. V was pared by 0 bases and J by 2 bases, with 3 bases of the junction left unmatched. The V gene's germline CDR1 is SGHRS and CDR2 YFSETQ. The CDR3 reads CASSLVTGGNYGYTF. For the CDR3, the DNA is TGCGCCAGCAGCTTGGTTACAGGGGGGAACTATGGCTACACCTTC.

With regard to this clonotype: The junction shows a germline mismatch at one end, possibly a read error. The rearrangement uses TRBV5-1 and TRBJ2-6; maybe TRBD2 (7 bases). Germline V gene data show CDR1 as SGHRS and CDR2 as YFSETQ. CDR3 length: 16 amino acids. CDR3 loop: CASSLLGGAGASVLTF. The CDR3 coding sequence is TGCGCCAGCAGCTTATTAGGGGGGGCTGGGGCCAGCGTCCTGACTTTC.

This clonotype has only a few counts. V is TRBV28 and J is TRBJ2-2; 7 bases are a match to TRBD2. Trimming took 4 bases from V and 3 from J; bases not matched to a gene: 8. The CDR3 runs to 16 residues. The germline gives CDR1 MDHEN, CDR2 SYDVKM. This chain's CDR3 is CASSSPLLAYTGELFF. CDR3 DNA: TGTGCCAGCAGTTCCCCCTTACTAGCGTACACCGGGGAGCTGTTTTTT.

The rearrangement uses TRBV5-1 and TRBJ1-4; 8 bases match TRBD1. From germline, CDR1 is SGHRS and CDR2 YFSETQ. The V segment lost 4 bases and the J segment 2 bases; nucleotides outside the gene matches: 10. The CDR3 length is 17 residues. Here the CDR3 reads CASSTQGASNTNEKLFF. CDR3 DNA sequence: TGCGCCAGCAGCACCCAGGGGGCGTCGAACACTAATGAAAAACTGTTTTTT.

The genes are TRBV20-1 and TRBJ2-1; TRBD1 is a possible D gene (6 bases). The germline V and J ends were trimmed by 6 bases and 3 bases, with 15 bases remaining between them. Germline CDR1 reads DFQATT; CDR2 reads SNEGSKA (reference sequence). The CDR3 is made up of 14 amino acids. The CDR3 nucleotides read TGCAGTGCCAACAACGACAGGATCTACAATGAGCAGTTCTTC. Translated: CSANNDRIYNEQFF.

The J gene is TRBJ2-2, the V gene TRBV6-1, with 8 bases fitting TRBD1. This CDR3 is built from 14 residues. V dropped 6 bases and J dropped 6; count of bases not matched to a gene: 6. Germline values: CDR1 MNHNS, CDR2 SASEGT. This CDR3 reads CASSGQGRAGELFF. DNA for the CDR3: TGTGCCAGCAGCGGACAGGGAAGGGCCGGGGAGCTGTTTTTT.

This clonotype was detected many times. This sequence joins TRBV7-8 and TRBJ1-1; maybe TRBD1 (5 bases). Trimming removed 5 bases from V and 4 bases from J, with 11 bases in between. CDR3 length: 13 amino acids. The germline gives CDR1 SGHVS, CDR2 FQNEAQ. The CDR3 region has the DNA TGTGCCAGCAGCGCCCAGGGAAGCACTGAAGCTTTCTTT. This encodes CASSAQGSTEAFF.

The chain has TRBV3-1 and TRBJ2-1; possibly TRBD2 for D (5 bases). Deletions cut 3 bases from V and 9 bases from J, with 9 bases between. The length of the CDR3 is 12 residues. Germline V gene data show CDR1 as LGHDT and CDR2 as YNNKEL (reference sequence). CDR3 residues: CASSHLGSEQFF. In DNA, the CDR3 is TGTGCCAGCAGCCACCTAGGGAGTGAGCAGTTCTTC.

This clonotype appeared many times. The V and J genes are TRBV12-3 or TRBV12-4 and TRBJ2-7; D remains ambiguous. The V end was cut by 1 base, the J end by 2 bases, with 3 bases between. This CDR3 comprises 12 residues. In nucleotides, the CDR3 is TGTGCCAGCAGTTTAGGTACCTACGAGCAGTACTTC. Protein: CASSLGTYEQYF.

Here the CDR3 reads CATKGSLADTQYF. In nucleotides, the CDR3 is TGTGCCACAAAAGGCAGCTTAGCAGATACGCAGTATTTT. This sequence joins TRBV10-3 and TRBJ2-3; D uncertain. V was clipped by 10 bases and J by 4 bases, with 15 bases between them. CDR3 length: 13 residues. CDR1 and CDR2 from the germline V gene are ENHRY and SYGVKD.

The chain links TRBV6-5 to TRBJ1-2; no clear D gene. Deletions cut 3 bases from V and 3 bases from J, with 17 bases between. From germline, CDR1 is MNHEY and CDR2 SVGAGI. The CDR3 runs 16 residues. CDR3 region: CASSYGLKGTDYGYTF. As DNA, the CDR3 is TGTGCCAGCAGTTATGGGCTTAAAGGAACGGACTATGGCTACACCTTC.

V gene TRBV20-1 combines with J gene TRBJ2-7, with TRBD2 as a possible D gene (6 bases). The germline V and J ends were trimmed by 5 bases and 6 bases, with 20 bases remaining between them. The CDR3 extends over 14 amino acids. Germline CDR1 reads DFQATT; CDR2 reads SNEGSKA (reference sequence). The CDR3 DNA sequence: TGCAGTGCTGCCCCCGGGACTCACTTCTCCGAGCAGTACTTC. Translating gives CSAAPGTHFSEQYF.

This sequence joins TRBV15 and TRBJ2-5; a possible D gene is TRBD1 (6 bases). Germline CDR1 LNHNV, CDR2 YYDKDF (reference sequence). The CDR3 runs 14 residues. Trimming pared 6 bases from V and 5 bases from J, leaving 16 bases between. The CDR3 DNA reads as TGTGCCACCAGACTATGGGGGACATCGGAGACCCAGTACTTC. It specifies CATRLWGTSETQYF.

In the case of this clonotype: A much larger clone differs from this one at a single base, so this may be a read error. V usage is TRBV3-1 and J usage is TRBJ2-7; D is uncertain. The CDR3 contains 12 residues. CDR1 and CDR2 (germline): LGHDT, YNNKEL (reference sequence). V shed 1 base and J shed 5 bases, with 6 bases lying between them. CDR3 bases: TGTGCCAGCAGCCAAGTCCCCCACGAGCAGTACTTC. It yields the protein CASSQVPHEQYF.

This clonotype appeared a few times. The rearrangement links TRBV12-3 or TRBV12-4 to TRBJ1-1; TRBD1 aligns across 9 bases. The CDR3 covers 13 residues. Trimming took 8 bases from V and 10 from J; bases not matched to a gene: 11. The CDR3 DNA reads as TGTGCCAGCGTAAGACAGGGGGACGGGACAGCTTTCTTT. Translation gives CASVRQGDGTAFF.

The V call is TRBV27, the J call TRBJ1-5, with D possibly TRBD1 on 6 matching bases. Per the germline V gene, CDR1 is MNHEY and CDR2 is SMNVEV (reference sequence). V dropped 11 bases and J dropped 4 bases, with 15 bases sitting between them. The CDR3 length is 13 residues. The CDR3 reads CASSTGRNQPQHF. DNA for the CDR3: TGTGCCTCCTCTACAGGGCGTAATCAGCCCCAGCATTTT.

J is TRBJ2-1 and V is TRBV6-2 or TRBV6-3; D is unresolved. Trimming stripped 5 bases from V and 2 bases from J, with 10 bases between. The germline gives CDR1 MNHEY, CDR2 SVGEGT. This CDR3 has 14 residues. CDR3 nucleotide sequence: TGTGCCAGCAGTCCTTCGGGCCCCTACAATGAGCAGTTCTTC. As protein: CASSPSGPYNEQFF.

This clonotype was detected only once. The junction does not match germline at one end; this may be a read error. CDR3 region: CASTQGHSKQPQHF. The CDR3 nucleotides read TGTGCCAGCACCCAGGGCCACAGCAAGCAGCCCCAGCATTTT. The chain is built from TRBV12-3 or TRBV12-4 and TRBJ1-5, with D possibly TRBD1 on 5 matching bases. The CDR3 loop spans 14 amino acids.

This clonotype was seen a handful of times. V usage is TRBV12-3 or TRBV12-4 and J usage is TRBJ1-4; TRBD1 aligns across 10 bases. The CDR3 runs 15 residues. Unmatched junction bases numbered 12, after V lost 7 bases and J lost 10 bases. CDR3 in amino acids: CASTRQGALRGKLFF. CDR3 nucleotide sequence: TGTGCCAGCACCAGACAGGGGGCGCTTCGGGGAAAACTGTTTTTT.